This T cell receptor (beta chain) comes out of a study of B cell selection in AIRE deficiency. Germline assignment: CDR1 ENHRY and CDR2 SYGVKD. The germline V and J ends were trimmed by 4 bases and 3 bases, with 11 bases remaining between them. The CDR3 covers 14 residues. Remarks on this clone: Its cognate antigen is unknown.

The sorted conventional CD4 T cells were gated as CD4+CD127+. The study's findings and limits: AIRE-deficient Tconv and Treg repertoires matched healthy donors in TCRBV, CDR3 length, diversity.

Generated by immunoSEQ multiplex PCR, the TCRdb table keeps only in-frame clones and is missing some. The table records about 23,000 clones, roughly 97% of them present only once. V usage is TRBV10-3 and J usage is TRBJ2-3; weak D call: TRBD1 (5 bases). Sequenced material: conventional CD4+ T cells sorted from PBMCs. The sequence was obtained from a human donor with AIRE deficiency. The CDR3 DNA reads TGTGCCATCAGTGCTGGGGCAGGGACAGATACGCAGTATTTT. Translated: CAISAGAGTDTQYF.